This T cell receptor (beta chain) was observed in a study of shared clonotypes between healthy human individuals. The overall study: Three plates were used per donor for CD4 naive, three for CD4 memory, two for CD8 naive and one for CD8 memory.

Details on this clone: Its antigen is still unknown.

Notes on the study in general: About 5.2% was the fraction of naive CD4 clonotypes found shared across several donors.

Germline V gene lookup returns CDR1 GTSNPN and CDR2 SVGIG (reference sequence). There are 14 residues in the CDR3. The V end lost 1 base, the J end lost 10 bases, and 19 bases lay between the germline ends. Naive CD8 cells were CD45RO-negative, positively selected for CCR7, excluding terminally differentiated effector memory CD45RA+ cells. Deep-level assay runs were performed. Repertoires were generated with immunoSEQ multiplex PCR, while TCRdb's copy carries only in-frame clones and drops some. The sample contains 1.5 million to 2.5 million clones, approximately 95% of which appear only once. The sequencing input was naive CD8+ T cells sorted from blood. This chain joins TRBV30 and TRBJ1-2, with D possibly being TRBD1 (5 bases). This clonotype was obtained from a man aged 18 to 30 in good health. CDR3 DNA sequence: TGTGCCTGGAGTGGGGAACAGGTGCCAATCTACTACACCTTC. As protein: CAWSGEQVPIYYTF.